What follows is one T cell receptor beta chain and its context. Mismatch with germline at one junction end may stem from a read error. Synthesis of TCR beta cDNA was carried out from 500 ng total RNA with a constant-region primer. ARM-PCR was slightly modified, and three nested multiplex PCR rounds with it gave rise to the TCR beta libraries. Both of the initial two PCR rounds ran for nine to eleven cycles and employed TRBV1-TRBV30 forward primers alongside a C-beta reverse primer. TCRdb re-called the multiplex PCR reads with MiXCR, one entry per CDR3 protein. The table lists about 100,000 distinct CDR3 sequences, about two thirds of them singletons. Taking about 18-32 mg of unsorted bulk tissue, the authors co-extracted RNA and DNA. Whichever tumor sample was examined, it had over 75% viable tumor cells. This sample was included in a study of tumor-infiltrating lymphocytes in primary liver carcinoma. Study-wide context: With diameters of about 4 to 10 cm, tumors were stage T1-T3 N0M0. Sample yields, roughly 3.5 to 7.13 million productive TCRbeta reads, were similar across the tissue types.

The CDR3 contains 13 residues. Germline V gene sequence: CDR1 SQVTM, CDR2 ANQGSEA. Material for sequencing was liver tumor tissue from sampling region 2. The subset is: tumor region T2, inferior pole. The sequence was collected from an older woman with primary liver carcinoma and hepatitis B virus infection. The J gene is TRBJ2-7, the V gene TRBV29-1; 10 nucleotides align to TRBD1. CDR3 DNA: TGCAGCGTTCGGACAGGGGGTAAGAACGATCAGTACTTC. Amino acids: CSVRTGGKNDQYF.